The rows below give T cell receptor beta chains drawn from one sample of a study of STAT5B mutations in CD4+ large granular lymphocyte leukemia. The data were produced by immunoSEQ multiplex PCR, yet TCRdb's version contains in-frame clones alone and is incomplete. The table has around 35,000 clones, around 70% seen once. Material: CD4+ T cells from blood buffy coats. These TCRs come from a human donor in good health. The CDR3 runs from the conserved cysteine through the conserved F or W. A D gene is named only where the DNA matches it firmly. Size tells how often a clone was seen (once, few, many) or the class of an expanded clone, and some rows leave it out.

13	TRBV18	TRBJ2-3	.	.	TGTGCCAGCTCACCTCCACGACGAGATACGCAGTATTTT	CASSPPRRDTQYF
16	TRBV6-5	TRBJ2-7	.	TRBD2	TGTGCCAGCAGTTACTCGCTAGCGGGAGGGACCTACGAGCAGTACTTC	CASSYSLAGGTYEQYF
14	TRBV5-1	TRBJ1-3	few	.	TGCGCCAGCAGCTTAGGGTTCTCTGGAAACACCATATATTTT	CASSLGFSGNTIYF
16	TRBV10-3	TRBJ2-7	few	TRBD2	TGTGCCATCACCCAACTCTCAGCGGGAGGGCCCGACGAGCAGTACTTC	CAITQLSAGGPDEQYF
14	TRBV11-2	TRBJ2-1	.	.	TGTGCCAGCAGCTTCTCCGGCACTAACAATGAGCAGTTCTTC	CASSFSGTNNEQFF
14	TRBV15	TRBJ1-2	.	.	TGTGCCACCAGCAGAGATACCGGGGTGGGTGGCTACACCTTC	CATSRDTGVGGYTF
18	TRBV29-1	TRBJ2-2	once	TRBD2	TGCAGCGTTGAAAACCCAAATAGAGCGGGACTAGCGGGAGGAGAGCTGTTTTTT	CSVENPNRAGLAGGELFF
13	TRBV5-6	TRBJ2-7	once	.	TGTGCCAGCAGCGCGGACACAACCTACGAGCAGTACTTC	CASSADTTYEQYF
15	TRBV6-1	TRBJ1-5	once	.	TGTGCCAGCAGTGAGGAGAGGTATAGCAATCAGCCCCAGCATTTT	CASSEERYSNQPQHF
17	TRBV11-3	TRBJ2-2	.	TRBD2	TGTGCCAGCAGCTTCGGGCTAGCGGGAGAGGACACCGGGGAGCTGTTTTTT	CASSFGLAGEDTGELFF
18	TRBV7-3	TRBJ2-3	few	TRBD2	TGTGCCAGCAGCTTAAAGGCTAGCGGGAGCTGGGAGGCAGATACGCAGTATTTT	CASSLKASGSWEADTQYF
16	TRBV5-1	TRBJ1-4	.	TRBD1	TGCGCCAGCAGCTTGGACGACAGGGAGTGGAGTGAAAAACTGTTTTTT	CASSLDDREWSEKLFF
14	TRBV12-5	TRBJ2-1	.	.	TGTGCTAGTGGTTTGGGCCAGGGATACAATGAGCAGTTCTTC	CASGLGQGYNEQFF
14	TRBV5-1	TRBJ2-2	.	.	TGCGCCAGCTCCATACAAGGTGTGACCGGGGAGCTGTTTTTT	CASSIQGVTGELFF
16	TRBV25-1	TRBJ2-3	.	.	TGTGCCAGCAGTGAATTTAGGGGGGGAGGCACAGATACGCAGTATTTT	CASSEFRGGGTDTQYF
14	TRBV7-8	TRBJ2-3	.	TRBD2	TGTGCCAGCCAGAAGCGGGAGGGCACAGATACGCAGTATTTT	CASQKREGTDTQYF
17	TRBV14	TRBJ2-3	.	.	TGTGCCAGCAGCCTGGGAGACAGTCGTAGTGTGTCAGATACGCAGTATTTT	CASSLGDSRSVSDTQYF
11	TRBV11-2	TRBJ2-5	.	.	TGTGCCAGCAGCCCGAGAGAGACCCAGTACTTC	CASSPRETQYF
13	TRBV27	TRBJ1-2	.	.	TGTGCCAGCAGTCCATCGCCGGGACTCCCGTCCACCTTC	CASSPSPGLPSTF
20	TRBV18	TRBJ2-1	.	TRBD2	TGTGCCAGCTCACCCCAACAGGCATCGGTAGCGGGAGGTTCCTACAATGAGCAGTTCTTC	CASSPQQASVAGGSYNEQFF
13	TRBV30	TRBJ1-4	few	TRBD1	TGTGCCTGGTCAAGGGGGCAAGAGGAAAAACTGTTTTTT	CAWSRGQEEKLFF
16	TRBV5-1	TRBJ2-1	.	.	TGCGCCAGCAGCTTGGTCCTAGCCTTCTCCTACAATGAGCAGTTCTTC	CASSLVLAFSYNEQFF
14	TRBV9	TRBJ2-7	few	TRBD2	TGTGCCAGCAGCGCCGGGACTAGCAGTTACGAGCAGTACTTC	CASSAGTSSYEQYF
11	TRBV2	TRBJ1-1	few	.	TGTGCCAGCAGTGAATGGGAAGAAGCTTTCTTT	CASSEWEEAFF
16	TRBV7-2	TRBJ2-7	.	TRBD2	TGTGCCAGCAGCTTATCCCCAGCGGGAGGGCCAAACGAGCAGTACTTC	CASSLSPAGGPNEQYF
16	TRBV7-2	TRBJ2-5	.	TRBD2	TGTGCCAGCAGCTTACAGCTAGCGGGGGGACAAGAGACCCAGTACTTC	CASSLQLAGGQETQYF
16	TRBV15	TRBJ2-7	.	TRBD2	TGTGCCACCAGCAGAAGGACTAGCGGGTCACTCTACGAGCAGTACTTC	CATSRRTSGSLYEQYF
12	TRBV2	TRBJ2-2	few	.	TGTGCCCGAAATAGAGGGACCGGGGAGCTGTTTTTT	CARNRGTGELFF
16	TRBV9	TRBJ1-3	.	TRBD1	TGTGCCAGCAGCCCCACGCCTGGGACAGGGGGAAACACCATATATTTT	CASSPTPGTGGNTIYF
15	TRBV11-3	TRBJ2-3	.	.	TGTGCCAGCACTGACCCGGGGGATTCAACAGATACGCAGTATTTT	CASTDPGDSTDTQYF
16	TRBV2	TRBJ2-3	.	TRBD2	TGTGCCAGCAGGCCCGGACTAGCGGAAAGCACAGATACGCAGTATTTT	CASRPGLAESTDTQYF
13	TRBV30	TRBJ2-7	.	.	TGTGCCTGGAATATAGAAAACCCCTACGAGCAGTACTTC	CAWNIENPYEQYF
16	TRBV7-6	TRBJ2-3	.	TRBD2	TGTGCCAGCAGCTCACCATATAGCGGGAGCACAGATACGCAGTATTTT	CASSSPYSGSTDTQYF
12	TRBV7-2	TRBJ2-7	.	.	TGTGCCAGCAGCGCCAGACCCTACGAGCAGTACTTC	CASSARPYEQYF
15	TRBV2	TRBJ2-3	.	TRBD2	TGTGCCAGCAGGGTACTAGCGGGGGGCGGGGATACGCAGTATTTT	CASRVLAGGGDTQYF
13	TRBV7-9	TRBJ2-2	.	.	TGTGCCAGCAGCTTAGCACACACCGGGGAGCTGTTTTTT	CASSLAHTGELFF
13	TRBV6-7	TRBJ1-2	.	.	TGTGCCAGCAGCTTGGGCGGCGGCTATGGCTACACCTTC	CASSLGGGYGYTF
14	TRBV29-1	TRBJ2-7	.	TRBD2	TGCAGCGGCCTCGGGGAGCGGGGCGCCTACGAGCAGTACTTC	CSGLGERGAYEQYF
11	TRBV5-6	TRBJ2-1	.	TRBD2	TGTGCCAGCGGGCGGGGGAATGAGCAGTTCTTC	CASGRGNEQFF
13	TRBV2	TRBJ2-5	few	.	TGTGCCAGCAATCAGGGATATGGAGAGACCCAGTACTTC	CASNQGYGETQYF
17	TRBV7-2	TRBJ2-5	once	.	TGTGCCAGCAGCTTAAGCGTATTAGGTGGGAGCACAGAGACCCAGTACTTC	CASSLSVLGGSTETQYF
13	TRBV5-4	TRBJ1-2	.	.	TGTGCCAGCAGCCCCTCGAGCAACAGTGGCTACACCTTC	CASSPSSNSGYTF
17	TRBV11-3	TRBJ2-3	.	TRBD2	TGTGCCAGCAGCTTAGGGCTAGCGGGGGCGTCCGGAGATACGCAGTATTTT	CASSLGLAGASGDTQYF
13	TRBV30	TRBJ1-2	.	.	TGTGCCTGGAGAGTCCCAGGCACGGGTGGCTACACCTTC	CAWRVPGTGGYTF
14	TRBV5-1	TRBJ2-1	.	TRBD1	TGCGCCAGCAGCCTCGGGACAGGGTATAATGAGCAGTTCTTC	CASSLGTGYNEQFF
13	TRBV29-1	TRBJ1-2	.	.	TGCAGCGTCCGGACAGAAGTCCTCCATGGCTACACCTTC	CSVRTEVLHGYTF
18	TRBV5-4	TRBJ2-6	once	TRBD1	TGTGCCAGCAGCTTGTTTAGGCAGGGGGCTGCCGGGGCCAACGTCCTGACTTTC	CASSLFRQGAAGANVLTF
16	TRBV15	TRBJ2-3	.	TRBD2	TGTGCCACCAGTATCAGGACTAGTTCTAGCACAGATACGCAGTATTTT	CATSIRTSSSTDTQYF
11	TRBV29-1	TRBJ2-1	.	.	TGCAGCGTTGAACCTCTCAATGAGCAGTTCTTC	CSVEPLNEQFF
13	TRBV18	TRBJ2-7	once	.	TGTGCCAGCTCACCGCGAGACCCCTACGAGCAGTACTTC	CASSPRDPYEQYF
14	TRBV5-4	TRBJ1-3	.	.	TGTGCCAGCAGCTTACAGGGAGTTGGAAACACCATATATTTT	CASSLQGVGNTIYF